These 20 T cell receptor beta chains came from one sample sequenced in a study of spatial heterogeneity in lung cancer. Time point reported: sample taken at primary tumor resection. Tumor, nontumor lung or frozen PBMC supplied whole RNA, sequenced without sorting. MiXCR, run by TCRdb on the 5' RACE reads, gives a single entry per CDR3 protein. There are over 2,500 distinct CDR3 sequences in the sample; less than 30% occur only once, and around 40% lies in the top ten. The sequencing used PBMCs, collected at surgery. The origin of the receptors is a female donor with early-stage non-small cell lung cancer.

This clonotype was seen a few times. Being off target in a library aimed at alpha chains, this beta chain has a size of little meaning. The V call is TRBV4-2, the J call TRBJ2-2; TRBD1 might be the D (6 bases). The V gene's germline CDR1 is LGHNA and CDR2 YNFKEQ. V lost 1 base and J 0 bases, leaving 12 bases between the germline ends. The CDR3 covers 17 residues. As DNA, the CDR3 is TGTGCCAGCAGCCAAGCAGACTGGACAGCGAACACCGGGGAGCTGTTTTTT. Amino acid sequence: CASSQADWTANTGELFF.

By share, this clonotype ranks as medium-sized (0.01 to 0.1%). A library made for alpha chains picked up this beta chain off target, so its size means little. The chain recombines TRBV5-1 with TRBJ2-7; 8 nucleotides match TRBD1. CDR1 is SGHRS, CDR2 YFSETQ, per germline. The CDR3 loop spans 14 amino acids. V lost 4 bases, J lost 3 bases, and 6 bases stayed unmatched. The DNA of the CDR3 is TGCGCCAGCAGCGTGGGGACAGGCCTCTACGAGCAGTACTTC. It specifies CASSVGTGLYEQYF.

This clonotype was detected a few times. This beta chain appears as a stray read in a library generated for alpha chains; its size is not informative. The V and J genes are TRBV5-1 and TRBJ2-7; TRBD1 aligns across 9 bases. The CDR3 consists of 15 residues. Germline values: CDR1 SGHRS, CDR2 YFSETQ. J lost 5 bases, V lost 3 bases, and 9 bases had no gene match. CDR3 residues: CASSSGTGSPNEQYF. Written as DNA, the CDR3 is TGCGCCAGCAGCTCAGGGACAGGGAGCCCCAACGAGCAGTACTTC.

This clonotype has only a few counts. Because this beta chain is a stray read in a library intended to capture alpha chains, its abundance should not be given much weight. V is TRBV5-4 and J is TRBJ2-3, with unresolved D. Trimming removed 0 bases from V and 10 bases from J, with 12 bases in between. Germline V gene data show CDR1 as SGHNT and CDR2 as YYREEE (reference sequence). The CDR3 spans 13 residues. The CDR3 reads CASSLGPQAAQYF. For the CDR3, the DNA is TGTGCCAGCAGCTTGGGTCCGCAGGCAGCGCAGTATTTT. Together with reference TRBV5-4 and TRBJ2-3, the CDR3 gives the full variable domain: ETGVTQSPTHLIKTRGQQVTLRCSSQSGHNTVSWYQQALGQGPQFIFQYYREEENGRGNFPPRFSGLQFPNYSSELNVNALELDDSALYLCASSLGPQAAQYFGPGTRLTVL.

On this clonotype: This beta chain is a stray read from a library made for alpha chains; its abundance is not meaningful. In DNA form, the CDR3 reads TGTGCCAGCAGTTACGTCGGCTACGAGAAGTACGTC. Its translation is CASSYVGYEKYV. V and J are TRBV6-2 or TRBV6-3 and TRBJ2-7; D remains unclear. Germline lookup yields CDR1 MNHEY and CDR2 SVGEGT. The CDR3 consists of 12 residues.

In this sample, this clonotype turned up a few times. The library was prepared for alpha chains; this beta chain is a stray read, so its frequency means little. This chain uses TRBV7-6 with TRBJ2-1, with D possibly called TRBD1 or TRBD2 (6 bases each). The V gene's germline CDR1 is SGHVS and CDR2 FNYEAQ. The CDR3 totals 19 residues. Trimming shortened V by 1 base and J by 0 bases, and 19 bases separated the two germline ends. CDR3 sequence: CASSLGGRGPASSYNEQFF. CDR3 sequence (DNA): TGTGCCAGCAGCTTAGGGGGGCGGGGACCAGCGAGCTCCTACAATGAGCAGTTCTTC.

In the case of this clonotype: This beta chain lies outside the target of a library built for alpha chains; its clone size means little. The chain links TRBV20-1 to TRBJ2-7, with D maybe TRBD1 (5 bases). The V and J ends lost 4 bases and 0 bases respectively, with 13 bases between them. There are 14 residues in the CDR3. Germline-derived CDR1 and CDR2 are DFQATT and SNEGSKA (reference sequence). CDR3 bases: TGCAGTGCTAAAGCCAGGGATAGCTCCTACGAGCAGTACTTC. Its protein is CSAKARDSSYEQYF.

This clonotype is medium-sized. This beta chain appears as a stray read in a library generated for alpha chains; its size is not informative. The gene calls are TRBV4-2 and TRBJ2-1; 13 nucleotides match TRBD2. Per the germline V gene, CDR1 is LGHNA and CDR2 is YNFKEQ. Germline trimming cut 1 base from V and 6 bases from J; bases unmatched to any gene: 3. The CDR3 has 16 residues. The DNA for the CDR3 is TGTGCCAGCAGCCAAGCAGGACTAGCGGGAGTCAATGAGCAGTTCTTC. Amino acid sequence: CASSQAGLAGVNEQFF.

This clonotype was counted a few times. With the library built for alpha chains, this beta chain is off target and its frequency is not meaningful. The chain recombines TRBV28 with TRBJ2-3; D gene uncertain. This CDR3 comprises 14 residues. In germline, CDR1 is MDHEN, CDR2 SYDVKM. The germline V and J ends were trimmed by 5 bases and 0 bases, with 9 bases remaining between them. The CDR3 nucleotides read TGTGCCAGCAGTGCCGTGGGGAGCACAGATACGCAGTATTTT. Translated, it gives CASSAVGSTDTQYF.

In this sample, this clonotype turned up a few times. Because the library targeted alpha chains, this beta chain is an off-target read whose size means little. The chain recombines TRBV30 with TRBJ2-7; 8 positions agree with TRBD1. Trimming at V came to 4 bases and at J to 4 bases, leaving 12 bases not matched to a gene. The germline V gene encodes CDR1 GTSNPN and CDR2 SVGIG (reference sequence). The CDR3 consists of 15 residues. CDR3 in DNA: TGTGCCTGGACACTCGGACAGGGCTATCGATACGAGCAGTACTTC. Its translation is CAWTLGQGYRYEQYF.

This clonotype has a single count. This beta chain slipped into a library made for alpha chains as a stray read, so its size is not meaningful. V and J are TRBV5-1 and TRBJ2-3, with 9 positions matching TRBD2. Per germline, CDR1 SGHRS and CDR2 YFSETQ. The CDR3 contains 14 residues. J lost 5 bases, V lost 7 bases, and 8 bases had no gene match. In DNA, the CDR3 is TGCGCCAGCTATAGCGGGAGTGCTCTAGATACGCAGTATTTT. Amino acids: CASYSGSALDTQYF.

This clonotype was seen a few times. This beta chain is off target for a library built for alpha chains, so its abundance means little. The V gene is TRBV5-1, the J gene TRBJ2-6; perhaps D is TRBD1 or TRBD2 (5 bases each). V was cut by 5 bases and J by 0 bases, with 21 bases left in between. Germline V gene data show CDR1 as SGHRS and CDR2 as YFSETQ. The CDR3 loop spans 19 amino acids. The CDR3 sequence is CASSTRAQWDLSGANVLTF. The CDR3 DNA reads as TGCGCCAGCAGTACTAGGGCTCAGTGGGACCTCTCTGGGGCCAACGTCCTGACTTTC.

A note on this clonotype: In a library made to pick up alpha chains, this beta chain is a stray read with a size that means little. V gene TRBV5-6 combines with J gene TRBJ2-2; 10 nucleotides agree with TRBD1. Germline trimming cut 4 bases from V and 9 bases from J; bases unmatched to any gene: 12. Germline loops: CDR1 SGHDT, CDR2 YYEEEE. The CDR3 has 16 amino acids. CDR3 coding DNA: TGTGCCAGCAGCGTCCGACAGGGGGCTCTTGTCTGGGAGCTGTTTTTT. Its translation: CASSVRQGALVWELFF.

This clonotype has a handful of counts. For a library built for alpha chains, this beta chain is a stray read; little rests on its size. The J gene is TRBJ2-5, the V gene TRBV3-1; D unresolved. The CDR3 spans 15 residues. V shed 5 bases and J shed 4 bases, with 17 bases lying between them. CDR1 and CDR2 from the germline V gene are LGHDT and YNNKEL (reference sequence). CDR3 in amino acids: CASSKVGSQRETQYF. The CDR3 nucleotides are TGTGCCAGCAGCAAAGTTGGTTCACAAAGAGAGACCCAGTACTTC.

Turning to this clonotype: This beta chain is an off-target read within a library intended for alpha chains, so its frequency means little. The J gene is TRBJ2-2, the V gene TRBV19, with TRBD2 matching 10 bases. The CDR3 is 14 residues long. Germline assignment: CDR1 LNHDA and CDR2 SQIVND (reference sequence). Losses at the gene ends were 9 bases for V and 6 bases for J; bases not matched to a gene: 7. The CDR3 nucleotides are TGTGCCAGCAGCCTAGCGGGAGTCTCCGGGGAGCTGTTTTTT. This gives the protein CASSLAGVSGELFF.

For this clonotype: This beta chain came through as a stray read in a library set up for alpha chains, and its size says little. This rearrangement joins TRBV7-2 to TRBJ1-2, with D perhaps matching TRBD1 (6 bases). The germline V and J ends were trimmed by 6 bases and 3 bases, with 14 bases remaining between them. CDR1 SGHTA and CDR2 FQGNSA come from the germline V gene. The length of the CDR3 is 14 residues. The CDR3 reads CASRLRGFDYGYTF. In DNA, the CDR3 is TGTGCCAGCAGGTTAAGGGGGTTTGACTATGGCTACACCTTC.

A word on this clonotype: This CDR3 fails to terminate in the conserved phenylalanine or tryptophan, so it likely reflects a read error. This beta chain was picked up by a library intended for alpha chains and is off target, so its count carries little meaning. The chain carries TRBV27 and TRBJ2-6; no reliable D call. The CDR3 contains 13 residues. Germline CDR1 is MNHEY and CDR2 is SMNVEV (reference sequence). Trimming cost V 2 bases and J 2 bases, with 1 base left between them. The CDR3 loop reads CASSLTGANVLTS. CDR3 DNA sequence: TGTGCCAGCAGTTTAACTGGGGCCAACGTCCTGACTTCC.

As regards this clonotype: Because this beta chain is a stray read in a library intended to capture alpha chains, its abundance should not be given much weight. V and J are TRBV10-3 and TRBJ2-7; possible D gene TRBD1, 6 bases. Germline-derived CDR1 and CDR2 are ENHRY and SYGVKD. Trimming removed 8 bases from V and 1 base from J, with 15 bases in between. The CDR3 totals 14 residues. CDR3 nucleotides: TGTGCCATCGGTACCAGGGGCCATTCCTACGAGCAGTACTTC. This translates into CAIGTRGHSYEQYF.

This clonotype was seen a few times. This beta chain slipped into a library made for alpha chains as a stray read, so its size is not meaningful. J is TRBJ2-2 and V is TRBV24-1; D not resolved. Germline V gene lookup returns CDR1 KGHDR and CDR2 SFDVKD. Deletions cut 1 base from V and 7 bases from J, with 15 bases between. The CDR3 contains 16 residues. CDR3: CATSDLGWDRDGELFF. CDR3 DNA sequence: TGTGCCACCAGTGATTTAGGCTGGGATCGCGACGGGGAGCTGTTTTTT.

This clonotype is categorized as medium-sized. Since it is a stray read in a library aimed at alpha chains, this beta chain has a size that is not meaningful. The V gene is TRBV7-9, the J gene TRBJ2-3, with 8 bases identical to TRBD2. The junction had 18 bases not matched to a gene; V was cut back by 7 bases and J by 0 bases. Germline CDR1 is SEHNR and CDR2 is FQNEAQ (reference sequence). The CDR3 is 19 amino acids. CDR3 loop: CASNPLPGLVFTSTDTQYF. CDR3 sequence (DNA): TGTGCCAGCAACCCCTTACCGGGACTAGTGTTTACTAGCACAGATACGCAGTATTTT.